The rows below give T cell receptor beta chains drawn from one sample of a study of neurological immune-mediated disorders. TCRdb called the 5' RACE reads again in MiXCR, with one record for every CDR3 protein. Among approximately 82,000 distinct CDR3 sequences listed, just over 2.5% were seen once. The sequenced material came from PBMCs. The source of these receptors is a young woman with multiple sclerosis. Each CDR3 is given with its conserved first and last residue. A D gene is named only where the DNA matches it firmly. Each size is once, few or many counts, or a class when the clone is expanded.

many	TRBJ1-4	TRBV7-2	TRBD1	CASSDPGTANEKLFF	TGTGCCAGCAGCGATCCCGGGACAGCTAATGAAAAACTGTTTTTT
many	TRBJ2-1	TRBV11-1	NA	CASSLAGGHHNEQFF	TGTGCCAGCAGCTTAGCGGGGGGACACCACAATGAGCAGTTCTTC
many	TRBJ2-3	TRBV14	NA	CASSSRAGQSVDTQYF	TGTGCCAGCAGCTCCAGAGCGGGACAGAGCGTAGATACGCAGTATTTT
many	TRBJ1-5	TRBV5-1	NA	CASSLTPGDQPQHF	TGCGCCAGCAGCCTTACCCCAGGGGATCAGCCCCAGCATTTT
few	TRBJ2-3	TRBV29-1	NA	CSVERGQDTFF	TGCAGCGTTGAGAGGGGTCAGGATACCTTTTTT
many	TRBJ1-6	TRBV7-6	NA	CASSRDVLNSPLHF	TGTGCCAGCAGCCGGGACGTACTAAATTCACCCCTCCACTTT
many	TRBJ1-3	TRBV3-1	NA	CASSQDYSGNTIYF	TGTGCCAGCAGCCAAGACTACTCTGGAAACACCATATATTTT
many	TRBJ1-1	TRBV12-3/TRBV12-4	NA	CASSFGTLNTEAFF	TGTGCCAGCAGTTTTGGGACACTGAACACTGAAGCTTTCTTT
many	TRBJ2-3	TRBV5-5	TRBD1	CASGQTGYSTDTQYF	TGTGCCAGCGGCCAGACAGGGTATAGCACAGATACGCAGTATTTT
many	TRBJ2-1	TRBV30	NA	CAWSGPMGHEQFF	TGTGCCTGGAGTGGGCCCATGGGTCATGAGCAGTTCTTC
few	TRBJ2-2	TRBV6-6	NA	CASARPESGELFF	TGTGCCAGCGCGAGGCCTGAAAGCGGGGAGCTGTTTTTT
many	TRBJ1-1	TRBV27	NA	CASTAGGLNTEAFF	TGTGCCAGCACCGCGGGGGGCCTTAACACTGAAGCTTTCTTT
many	TRBJ2-7	TRBV7-2	NA	CASSFLGVGGEQYF	TGTGCCAGCAGCTTTCTGGGTGTTGGGGGAGAGCAGTACTTC
many	TRBJ2-2	TRBV7-2	NA	CASSSRVNTGELFF	TGTGCCAGCAGCTCCAGGGTAAACACCGGGGAGCTGTTTTTT
few	TRBJ2-1	TRBV30	TRBD2	CAWSVLAGAANEQFF	TGTGCCTGGAGTGTACTAGCGGGAGCGGCCAATGAGCAGTTCTTC
many	TRBJ2-4	TRBV7-2	NA	CASSLSGDIQYF	TGTGCCAGCAGCTTATCAGGGGACATTCAGTACTTC
many	TRBJ2-5	TRBV20-1	NA	CSAAGQETQYF	TGCAGTGCGGCGGGGCAAGAGACCCAGTACTTC
many	TRBJ1-1	TRBV20-1	NA	CSTRGEGAEAFF	TGCAGTACAAGGGGGGAAGGAGCTGAAGCTTTCTTT
many	TRBJ2-1	TRBV20-1	TRBD2	CSARDNRRGDEQFF	TGCAGTGCTAGAGATAACCGCCGGGGGGATGAGCAGTTCTTC
many	TRBJ1-2	TRBV7-9	NA	CASSLRRGYGYTF	TGTGCCAGCAGCTTAAGGCGGGGGTATGGCTACACCTTC
many	TRBJ2-1	TRBV6-5	TRBD1	CASSRTGKSYNEQFF	TGTGCCAGCAGCCGGACAGGGAAATCCTACAATGAGCAGTTCTTC
many	TRBJ1-3	TRBV5-1	NA	CASSLVAGKANTIYF	TGCGCCAGCAGCTTGGTCGCCGGTAAGGCAAACACCATATATTTT